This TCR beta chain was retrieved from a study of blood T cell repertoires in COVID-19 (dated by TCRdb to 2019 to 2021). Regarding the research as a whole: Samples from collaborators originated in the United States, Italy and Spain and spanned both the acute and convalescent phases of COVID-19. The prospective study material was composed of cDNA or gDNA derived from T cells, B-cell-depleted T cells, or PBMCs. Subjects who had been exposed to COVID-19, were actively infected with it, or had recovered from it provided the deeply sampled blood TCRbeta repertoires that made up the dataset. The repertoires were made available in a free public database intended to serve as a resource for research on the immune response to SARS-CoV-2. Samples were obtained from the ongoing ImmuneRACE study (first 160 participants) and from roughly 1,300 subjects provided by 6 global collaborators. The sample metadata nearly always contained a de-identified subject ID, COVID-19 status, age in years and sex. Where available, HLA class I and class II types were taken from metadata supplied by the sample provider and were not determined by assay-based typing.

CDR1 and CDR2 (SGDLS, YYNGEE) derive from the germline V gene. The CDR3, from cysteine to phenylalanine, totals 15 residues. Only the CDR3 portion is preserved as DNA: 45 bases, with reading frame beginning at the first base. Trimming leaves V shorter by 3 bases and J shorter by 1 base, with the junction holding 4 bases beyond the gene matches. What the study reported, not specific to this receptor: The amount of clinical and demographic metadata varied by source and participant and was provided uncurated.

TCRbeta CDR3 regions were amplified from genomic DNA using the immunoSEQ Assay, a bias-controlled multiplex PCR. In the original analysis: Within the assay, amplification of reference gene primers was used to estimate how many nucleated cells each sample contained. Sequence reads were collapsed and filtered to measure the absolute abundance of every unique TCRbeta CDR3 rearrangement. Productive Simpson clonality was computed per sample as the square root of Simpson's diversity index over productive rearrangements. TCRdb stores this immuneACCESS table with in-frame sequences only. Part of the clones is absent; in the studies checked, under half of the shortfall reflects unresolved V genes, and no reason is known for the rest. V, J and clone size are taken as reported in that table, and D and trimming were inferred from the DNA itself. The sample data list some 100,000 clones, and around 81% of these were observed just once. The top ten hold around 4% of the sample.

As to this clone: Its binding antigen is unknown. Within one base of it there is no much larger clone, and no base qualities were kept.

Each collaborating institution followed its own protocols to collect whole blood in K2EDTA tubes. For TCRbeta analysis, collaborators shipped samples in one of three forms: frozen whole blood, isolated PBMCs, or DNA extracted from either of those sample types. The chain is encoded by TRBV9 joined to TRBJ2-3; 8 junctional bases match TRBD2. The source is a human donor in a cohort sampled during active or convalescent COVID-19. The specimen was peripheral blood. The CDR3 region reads CASSGTSKGTDTQYF. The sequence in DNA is TGTGCCAGCAGCGGGACTAGCAAGGGCACAGATACGCAGTATTTT.